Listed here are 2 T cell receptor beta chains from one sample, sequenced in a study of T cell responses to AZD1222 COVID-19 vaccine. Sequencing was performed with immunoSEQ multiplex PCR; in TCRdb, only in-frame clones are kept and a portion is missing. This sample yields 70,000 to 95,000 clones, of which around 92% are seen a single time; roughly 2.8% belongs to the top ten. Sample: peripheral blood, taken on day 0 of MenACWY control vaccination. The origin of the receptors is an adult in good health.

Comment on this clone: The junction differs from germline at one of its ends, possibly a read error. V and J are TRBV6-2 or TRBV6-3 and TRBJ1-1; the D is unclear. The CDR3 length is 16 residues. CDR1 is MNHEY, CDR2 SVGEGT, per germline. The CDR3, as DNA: TGTGCCAGCAGTTACTCGATCACGGGGATGAAGACTGAAGCTTTCTTT. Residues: CASSYSITGMKTEAFF.

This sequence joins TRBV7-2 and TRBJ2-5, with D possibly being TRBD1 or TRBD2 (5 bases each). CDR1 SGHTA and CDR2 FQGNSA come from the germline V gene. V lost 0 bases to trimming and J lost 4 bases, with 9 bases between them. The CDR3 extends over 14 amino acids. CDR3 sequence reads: CASSLAPRGETQYF. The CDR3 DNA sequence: TGTGCCAGCAGCTTAGCGCCGAGGGGAGAGACCCAGTACTTC.